Below, 25 T cell receptor beta chains from the same sample are listed, as sequenced in a study of tumor-infiltrating lymphocytes in oesophageal squamous cell carcinoma. MiXCR was run by TCRdb on the PCR reads, yielding one entry per CDR3 protein. In the table there are under 20,000 distinct CDR3 sequences, less than 50% of which are singletons. The sample was blood. These receptors were taken from a male donor with esophageal squamous cell carcinoma.

This clonotype rates as medium-sized. The CDR3 loop is CASSTLTGTGANVLTF. CDR3 nucleotides: TGTGCCAGCAGCACCCTGACAGGGACCGGGGCCAACGTCCTGACTTTC. This chain joins TRBV7-9 and TRBJ2-6; TRBD1 matches at 7 bases. CDR3 size: 16 residues. The germline CDR1 and CDR2 sequences are SEHNR and FQNEAQ (reference sequence). Losses at the gene ends were 5 bases for V and 4 bases for J; bases not matched to a gene: 8.

In its sample, this clonotype was seen many times. This clone may be a read error of a much larger clone one base away. The CDR3 protein is CASSPYRGDEQYF. The CDR3 DNA reads TGTGCCAGCAGCCCTTACAGGGGCGATGAGCAGTACTTC. The rearrangement links TRBV7-3 to TRBJ2-7; TRBD1 matches at 7 bases. V gave up 5 bases and J gave up 7 bases; unmatched junction bases: 8. The CDR3 runs to 13 residues. The V gene's germline CDR1 is SGHTA and CDR2 FQGTGA.

In its sample, this clonotype was seen once. V usage is TRBV28 and J usage is TRBJ2-6; 8 positions match TRBD2. The J call may be incorrect, as the DNA end agrees better with TRBJ2-7. Germline CDR1 reads MDHEN; CDR2 reads SYDVKM. The CDR3 is 15 amino acids. In nucleotides, the CDR3 is TGTGCCAGCAGTTTAGCGAGCGGGAGTCAACGGGAGCAGTACTTC. Protein: CASSLASGSQREQYF.

This clonotype qualifies as medium-sized. CDR3 sequence: CATAMTGDSYNEQFF. In DNA, the CDR3 is TGTGCCACCGCTATGACAGGGGATAGCTACAATGAGCAGTTCTTC. The rearrangement links TRBV24-1 to TRBJ2-1, with 8 bases matching TRBD1. J lost 3 bases, V lost 9 bases, and 9 bases had no gene match. This CDR3 has 15 residues. Germline V gives CDR1 KGHDR, CDR2 SFDVKD.

The J gene is TRBJ2-1, the V gene TRBV7-9; tentative D call: TRBD2 (5 bases). V was clipped by 5 bases and J by 5 bases, with 19 bases between them. The CDR3 contains 16 residues. The germline V gene has CDR1 SEHNR and CDR2 FQNEAQ (reference sequence). The CDR3 DNA reads TGTGCCAGCAGCCGAGGGTTGGACCGCGCACACAATGAGCAGTTCTTC. This sequence encodes CASSRGLDRAHNEQFF.

On this clonotype: Likely a read error: the CDR3 ends without its conserved phenylalanine or tryptophan. The DNA is omitted, as the CDR3 cannot be located on it reliably, and the CDR3 follows TCRdb's listing. This rearrangement joins TRBV7-8 to TRBJ2-5; the table calls TRBD1, which could not be checked here. Per germline, CDR1 SGHVS and CDR2 FQNEAQ. The CDR3 sequence runs 16 residues, both termini included. The chain's CDR3 is CASSRDRGRSPLHFGN.

This clonotype was seen many times. V usage is TRBV7-6 and J usage is TRBJ2-4; tentatively, D is TRBD2 (6 bases). The CDR3 contains 16 residues. Germline lookup yields CDR1 SGHVS and CDR2 FNYEAQ. Trimming stripped 5 bases from V and 13 bases from J, with 27 bases between. CDR3 nucleotide sequence: TGTGCCAGCAGCCCTATTTATGCCGGGGGTCGTAATGAGCAGTACTTC. Residues: CASSPIYAGGRNEQYF.

Many counts were recorded for this clonotype. The V call is TRBV6-1, the J call TRBJ1-4; TRBD1 might be the D (5 bases). CDR3 length equals 14 residues. The germline V and J ends were trimmed by 10 bases and 0 bases, with 12 bases remaining between them. The germline V gene has CDR1 MNHNS and CDR2 SASEGT. CDR3 nucleotides: TGTGCCACCCGCCAGGGAGCAACTAATGAAAAACTGTTTTTT. It specifies CATRQGATNEKLFF.

The rearrangement joins TRBV7-3 to TRBJ2-7; D is perhaps TRBD2 (6 bases). The better agreement between TRBJ2-1 and the DNA end casts doubt on the J call. Germline V lookup: CDR1 SGHTA, CDR2 FQGTGA. This CDR3 has 15 residues. As DNA, the CDR3 is TGTGCCAGCAGCTTAATCGGGAGTGGTAGGAATGAGCAGTTCTTC. It specifies CASSLIGSGRNEQFF.

Many counts were recorded for this clonotype. The chain recombines TRBV6-1 with TRBJ2-7; 7 positions match TRBD1. The CDR3 spans 15 residues. The V gene's germline CDR1 is MNHNS and CDR2 SASEGT. The V and J ends lost 5 bases and 2 bases, in that order; junction bases with no gene match: 9. DNA for the CDR3: TGTGCCAGCAGTCTCTCACAGGGGCCAGCCTACGAGCAGTACTTC. Encoded protein: CASSLSQGPAYEQYF.

V is TRBV30 and J is TRBJ1-2; TRBD1 matches at 7 bases. Trimming took 8 bases from V and 6 from J; bases not matched to a gene: 9. The CDR3 is 12 amino acids. Germline V gene data show CDR1 as GTSNPN and CDR2 as SVGIG (reference sequence). The CDR3 sequence is CARDRVGDGYTF. The CDR3 bases are TGTGCCCGTGACAGGGTCGGCGATGGCTACACCTTC.

In this sample, this clonotype turned up many times. The gene calls are TRBV19 and TRBJ2-3; 10 nucleotides match TRBD2. There are 14 residues in the CDR3. V trimming: 6 bases; J trimming: 2 bases; junction bases outside the gene matches: 2. CDR1 LNHDA and CDR2 SQIVND come from the germline V gene (reference sequence). CDR3 protein: CASRSGGATDTQYF. The CDR3 bases are TGTGCCAGTAGAAGCGGGGGGGCCACAGATACGCAGTATTTT.

This clonotype is labeled as medium-sized (0.01 to 0.1%). The chain is built from TRBV4-1 and TRBJ2-1; D call uncertain. V lost 1 base and J 0 bases, leaving 13 bases between the germline ends. Germline CDR1 reads MGHRA; CDR2 reads YSYEKL. The CDR3 is 17 amino acids. This CDR3 is CASSQGLTASSYNEQFF. The CDR3, as DNA: TGCGCCAGCAGCCAAGGTCTGACTGCAAGCTCCTACAATGAGCAGTTCTTC.

This clonotype was seen a handful of times. This chain uses TRBV7-3 with TRBJ2-1; D call uncertain. The closer fit of TRBJ2-5 to the DNA end suggests the J call may be wrong. CDR3 length equals 12 residues. The germline CDR1 and CDR2 sequences are SGHTA and FQGTGA. The CDR3 here is CASSSIGETQYF. CDR3 coding DNA: TGTGCCAGCAGCTCCATCGGGGAGACCCAGTACTTC.

By share of the sample, this clonotype is large. This chain joins TRBV7-2 and TRBJ2-2; D may be TRBD1 (5 bases). Trimming cost V 4 bases and J 6 bases, with 15 bases left between them. The germline gives CDR1 SGHTA, CDR2 FQGNSA. The CDR3 is 15 amino acids. This chain's CDR3 is CASSSLQGSSGELFF. CDR3 in DNA: TGTGCCAGCAGCTCCTTGCAGGGTAGTTCCGGGGAGCTGTTTTTT.

This clonotype was recorded many times. CDR3 nucleotides: TGTGCCAGCAGCCATTCTTCTAGCGGGAGTGATGAGCAGTTCTTC. It encodes CASSHSSSGSDEQFF. The chain has TRBV3-1 and TRBJ2-5, with 10 nucleotides matching TRBD2. The DNA end is more similar to TRBJ2-1, so the J call may be wrong. The CDR3 runs to 15 residues. Germline CDR1 and CDR2: LGHDT and YNNKEL (reference sequence).

This rearrangement joins TRBV28 to TRBJ2-1; D gene uncertain. Looked up from germline, CDR1 is MDHEN and CDR2 is SYDVKM. V was shortened by 3 bases and J by 10 bases, with 10 bases between the two germline ends. The CDR3 sequence is 12 residues long. Here the CDR3 DNA reads TGTGCCAGCAGTTTCCCGACCTACGAGCAGTTCTTC. Its protein product is CASSFPTYEQFF. The full variable domain, its missing parts supplied by reference TRBV28 and TRBJ2-1, is DVKVTQSSRYLVKRTGEKVFLECVQDMDHENMFWYRQDPGLGLRLIYFSYDVKMKEKGDIPEGYSVSREKKERFSLILESASTNQTSMYLCASSFPTYEQFFGPGTRLTVL.

The chain recombines TRBV9 with TRBJ2-5; a possible D gene is TRBD2 (5 bases). The J call may be in error: the DNA end matches TRBJ2-1 better. The CDR3 extends over 13 amino acids. Germline CDR1 SGDLS, CDR2 YYNGEE. This CDR3 reads CASSVGGFAEQFF. The CDR3 DNA reads TGTGCCAGCAGCGTAGGAGGGTTTGCCGAGCAGTTCTTC.

This clonotype has only one observation. At one boundary the junction diverges from the germline segment, which might be a read error. The chain combines TRBV12-3 or TRBV12-4 with TRBJ2-4; D ambiguous. The CDR3 has 13 amino acids. CDR3 bases: TGTGCCAGCATCGGAGATGGGAATTCACCCCTCCACTTC. This translates into CASIGDGNSPLHF.

The V and J genes are TRBV7-9 and TRBJ2-7; D unresolved. Looked up from germline, CDR1 is SEHNR and CDR2 is FQNEAQ (reference sequence). V was pared by 5 bases and J by 7 bases, with 21 bases between. This CDR3 region has 15 residues. CDR3 sequence: CASSLDGSSYNEQYF. CDR3 coding DNA: TGTGCCAGCAGCCTCGACGGAAGCTCCTACAATGAGCAGTACTTC.

In its sample, this clonotype is medium-sized (0.01 to 0.1%). The chain is built from TRBV6-1 and TRBJ1-2; TRBD1 matches at 10 bases. CDR1 MNHNS and CDR2 SASEGT come from the germline V gene. V lost 3 bases, J lost 5 bases, and 3 bases stayed unmatched. CDR3 length: 14 residues. CDR3 sequence: CASSDDRGRYGYTF. The CDR3 DNA reads as TGTGCCAGCAGTGACGACAGGGGGCGTTATGGCTACACCTTC.

This clonotype has only a few counts. This chain uses TRBV7-6 with TRBJ2-2; D possibly corresponds to TRBD2 (6 bases). V lost 7 bases to trimming and J lost 2 bases, with 17 bases between them. The germline V gene has CDR1 SGHVS and CDR2 FNYEAQ. The CDR3 has 16 residues. CDR3: CASNPAGRINTGELFF. DNA for the CDR3: TGTGCCAGCAACCCCGCGGGGCGGATTAACACCGGGGAGCTGTTTTTT.

Regarding this clonotype: Because the CDR3 is missing its conserved closing phenylalanine or tryptophan, this is likely a read error. The DNA is omitted, as the CDR3 cannot be located on it reliably, and the CDR3 follows TCRdb's listing. The chain is built from TRBV5-1 and TRBJ2-5; TRBD1, the table's D call, was not compared with the DNA. 19 amino acids form the CDR3, both terminal residues included. The V gene's germline CDR1 is SGHRS and CDR2 YFSETQ. CDR3 region: CASSLAGTGTANYGYTFGS.

This clonotype is labeled as medium-sized. The V gene is TRBV12-3 or TRBV12-4, the J gene TRBJ1-1, with D maybe TRBD1 (6 bases). The CDR3 runs to 12 residues. Trimming cost V 7 bases and J 5 bases, with 11 bases left between them. CDR3 residues: CASNQQGTEAFF. CDR3 nucleotide sequence: TGTGCCAGCAATCAACAGGGTACTGAAGCTTTCTTT.

This chain uses TRBV7-8 with TRBJ2-7; possibly TRBD2 for D (6 bases). The assigned J gene may be wrong: the sequence end matches TRBJ2-5 better. From germline, CDR1 is SGHVS and CDR2 FQNEAQ. The CDR3 has 13 residues. The CDR3 bases are TGTGCCAGCAGTCGGGGGTTGCGGGAGACCCAGTACTTC. It translates to CASSRGLRETQYF.